The subject of this entry is one T cell receptor beta chain. The antigen is not known. V was trimmed by 2 bases and J by 5 bases, leaving 17 bases between them. Germline CDR1 reads SGHKS; CDR2 reads YYEKEE (reference sequence). The CDR3 loop spans 15 amino acids. Researchers used the Oncomine TCR Beta short-read assay to sequence DNA from cultured CD4+ T cells. TCRdb re-derived calls from the PCR reads in MiXCR, one entry per CDR3 protein. This sample has roughly 10,000 distinct CDR3 sequences, with roughly 75% found just once. The data belong to a study of vaccination and CD4 T cells after COVID-19. Overall study: It was a median about 100 days after diagnosis, with a range of 35 to 161, that post-COVID samples were drawn.

Treatment of the sample: approximately 10-day PBMC culture with coronavirus spike peptide pools or control peptides (ViraFEST assay). Positive tests by PCR, dated March to December 2020, predated US Alpha, Beta and Delta variants. Whole-study results and caveats: The appearance of a median approximately 90% of reactive clones in convalescent patients occurred only post-vaccination.

Sequencing input: CD4+ T cells from blood, cultured in vitro. The chain carries TRBV5-5 and TRBJ2-7; D may correspond to TRBD1 or TRBD2 (5 bases each). The sequence was obtained from a human donor who had recovered from COVID-19. The CDR3 reads CASSFSSGPGNEQYF. Written as DNA, the CDR3 is TGTGCCAGCAGCTTTTCGTCAGGGCCCGGGAACGAGCAGTACTTC.